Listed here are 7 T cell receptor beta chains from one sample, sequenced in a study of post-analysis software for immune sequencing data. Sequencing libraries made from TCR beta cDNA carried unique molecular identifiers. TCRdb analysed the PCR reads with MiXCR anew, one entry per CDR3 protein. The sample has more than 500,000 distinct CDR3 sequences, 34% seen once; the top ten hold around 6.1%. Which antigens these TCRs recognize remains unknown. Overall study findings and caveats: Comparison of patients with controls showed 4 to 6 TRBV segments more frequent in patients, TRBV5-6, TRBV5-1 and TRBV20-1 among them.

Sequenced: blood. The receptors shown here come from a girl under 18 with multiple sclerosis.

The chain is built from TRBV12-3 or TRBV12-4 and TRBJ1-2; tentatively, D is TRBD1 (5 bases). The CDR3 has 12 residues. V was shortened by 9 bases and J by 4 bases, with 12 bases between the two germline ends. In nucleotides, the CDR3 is TGTGCCAGTAACCGGGACTTCTATGGCTACACCTTC. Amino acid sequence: CASNRDFYGYTF.

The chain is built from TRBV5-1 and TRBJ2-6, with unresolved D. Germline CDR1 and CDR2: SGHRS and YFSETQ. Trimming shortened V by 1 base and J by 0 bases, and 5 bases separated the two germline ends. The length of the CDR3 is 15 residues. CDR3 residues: CASSLFSSGANVLTF. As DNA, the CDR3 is TGCGCCAGCAGCTTGTTTAGCTCTGGGGCCAACGTCCTGACTTTC.

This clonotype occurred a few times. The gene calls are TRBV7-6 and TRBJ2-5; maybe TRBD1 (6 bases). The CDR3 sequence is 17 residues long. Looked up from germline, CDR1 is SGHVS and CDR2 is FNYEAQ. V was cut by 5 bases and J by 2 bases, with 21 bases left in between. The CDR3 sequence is CASSGRTGWAQQETQYF. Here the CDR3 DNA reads TGTGCCAGCAGCGGACGAACAGGGTGGGCCCAACAAGAGACCCAGTACTTC.

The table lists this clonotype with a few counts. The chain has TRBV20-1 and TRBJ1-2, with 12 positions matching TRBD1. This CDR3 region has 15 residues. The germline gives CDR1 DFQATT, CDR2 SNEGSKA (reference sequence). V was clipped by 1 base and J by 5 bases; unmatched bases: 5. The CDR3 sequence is CSARAGTGGPYGYTF. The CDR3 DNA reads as TGCAGTGCTAGAGCCGGGACAGGGGGCCCGTATGGCTACACCTTC.

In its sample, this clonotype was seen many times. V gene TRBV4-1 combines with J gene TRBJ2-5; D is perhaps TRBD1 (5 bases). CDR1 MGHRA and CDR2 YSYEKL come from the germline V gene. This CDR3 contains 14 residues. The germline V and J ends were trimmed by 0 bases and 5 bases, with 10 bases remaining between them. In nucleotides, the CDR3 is TGCGCCAGCAGCCAAGAAGGGGTGGCGGAGACCCAGTACTTC. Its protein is CASSQEGVAETQYF.

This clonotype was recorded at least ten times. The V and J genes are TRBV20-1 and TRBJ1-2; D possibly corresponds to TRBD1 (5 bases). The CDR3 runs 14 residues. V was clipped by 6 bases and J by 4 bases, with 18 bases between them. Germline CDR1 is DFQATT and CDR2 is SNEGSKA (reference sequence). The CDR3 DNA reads TGCAGTGCCGACGAGACTGGGACCGGCTATGGCTACACCTTC. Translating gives CSADETGTGYGYTF.

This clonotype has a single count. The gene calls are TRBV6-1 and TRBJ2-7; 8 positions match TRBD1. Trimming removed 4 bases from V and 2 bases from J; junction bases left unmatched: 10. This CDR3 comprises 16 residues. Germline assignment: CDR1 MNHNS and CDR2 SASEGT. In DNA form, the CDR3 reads TGTGCCAGCAGTGGGGGTGACAGGGGATTGCCCTACGAGCAGTACTTC. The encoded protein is CASSGGDRGLPYEQYF.